The next 3 T cell receptor beta chains were all read from a single sample in a study of vaccination and CD4 T cells after COVID-19. No antigen is known for these receptors. The Oncomine TCR Beta short-read assay was applied to DNA of cultured CD4+ T cells. TCRdb ran MiXCR on the PCR reads and lists one entry per CDR3 protein. The profile covers roughly 15,000 distinct CDR3 sequences, with under 55% appearing a single time and over 10% taken by the ten largest. Indicated time point: late sampling 161 to 241 days after vaccination in a few convalescent patients. Treatment here: approximately 9-day PBMC culture with coronavirus spike peptide pools or control peptides (ViraFEST assay). The sample consisted of CD4+ T cells from blood, cultured in vitro, taken about 7 months after SARS-CoV-2 vaccination. These receptors originate from a human donor who had recovered from COVID-19.

The rearrangement uses TRBV4-1 and TRBJ2-3, with TRBD2 identical over 10 bases. The CDR3 has 16 residues. Germline CDR1 and CDR2: MGHRA and YSYEKL. V lost 6 bases and J lost 3; bases outside the gene matches: 9. In DNA, the CDR3 is TGCGCCAGCAGACCGGAGGCTAGCGGGAGTACAGATACGCAGTATTTT. It specifies CASRPEASGSTDTQYF.

The genes are TRBV5-1 and TRBJ2-3, with 8 bases fitting TRBD1. CDR1 is SGHRS, CDR2 YFSETQ, per germline. V gave up 7 bases and J gave up 7 bases; unmatched junction bases: 8. The CDR3 runs 13 residues. The CDR3 protein is CASQDRVGHTQYF. The CDR3 DNA follows: TGCGCCAGCCAGGACAGGGTCGGGCATACGCAGTATTTT.

This clonotype was counted only a few times. The V call is TRBV20-1, the J call TRBJ2-1; weak D call: TRBD2 (6 bases). The CDR3 totals 16 residues. CDR1 and CDR2 (germline): DFQATT, SNEGSKA (reference sequence). Trimming shortened V by 6 bases and J by 5 bases, and 23 bases separated the two germline ends. Written as DNA, the CDR3 is TGCAGTGCCGTCGGCCGGGGGAATCCCCCCCACAATGAGCAGTTCTTC. The encoded protein is CSAVGRGNPPHNEQFF.